This entry features one T cell receptor (beta chain) sequence. The specificity of this receptor is unknown. Base qualities are not recorded, but no much larger clone differs from it by a single base. Inclusive of the bounding cysteine and phenylalanine, the CDR3 is 14 residues long. Left in the record is the CDR3 DNA by itself, 42 bases read in frame from the first base. A distance of 12 bases separates the germline ends of V and J, which lose 0 bases and 6 bases respectively. Via the germline V gene, CDR1 is SGDLS and CDR2 YYNGEE. These data originate in a study of long-term antiretroviral therapy in people with HIV (dated 2022 in TCRdb). Some background on the complete study: The earliest samples were collected approximately a decade before the 2015 WHO recommendation for immediate ART, a period when ART was typically delayed until CD4 counts fell. Whether ART initiation and durable HIV suppression were associated with changes in peripheral blood TRB repertoire composition and diversity was tested in a retrospective serial study. No cross-contamination during QIAcube processing was shown when test extractions of a monoclonal T-cell line were performed alongside about 33 polyclonal samples. A total of about 190 cryopreserved PBMC samples were contributed to the cohort by 30 adults with confirmed HIV infection, with samples collected serially over a mean of roughly six years (range 1-12). Of the roughly 31 participants with HIV, eleven were female. Results and caveats for the whole study, not just this receptor: Since PBMC availability was limited, sequencing covered only the TCR beta chain, with no alpha chain pairing. The repertoire was dominated across all time points by expanded TRB clones identified before ART initiation, although this dominance was seen to fluctuate and to decrease in many PLHIV after ART. Narrower CDR3 length ranges were observed in HIV repertoires than in controls, and an antigen-experienced repertoire with only a slight naive shift after ART was suggested by the network structure. No data were available on ART adherence, viral resistance or therapy changes, limiting inferences about post-ART repertoire changes. Because cell numbers in pre-ART samples were limited, unsorted PBMC were profiled instead of sorted CD4+ and CD8+ T cells. The samples span the years 2004 to 2017, and the ART regimens used may be less effective than current regimens. Starting ART was linked to a significant rise in TRB diversity, yet even after long-term ART the diversity remained significantly lower than in transplant donor controls.

The immunoSEQ hsTCRB v3.0 assay was used at survey level resolution to sequence the TRB variable region. The targeted TRB sequencing depth was about 40,000-50,000 T-cell genomes per sample. An Illumina MiSeq with a v3 150-cycle kit was used to sequence the pooled TRB libraries. In the paper's pipeline: Repertoire analysis was performed in R inside a reproducible Nextflow workflow that covered QC, data transformation and analysis. Custom analyses were implemented in LymphoSeq2, an R package for AIRR-Seq data exploration. After excluding several samples that yielded fewer than 5000 total TRB sequences, 188 HIV repertoires remained for analysis. Among the approximately 190 retained HIV repertoires, fewer than 65 were collected before ART initiation and 120 to 140 after ART initiation. Repertoires were downsampled to 5000 TRB nucleotide sequences, with summary statistics averaged over 100 downsampling iterations. Only TRB sequences with CDR3 regions of at least seven amino acids were retained for analysis. Diversity was assessed using a clonality score derived from Shannon entropy and using the Gini coefficient. In the repertoire networks, any two of the top 5000 CDR3 amino acid sequences were linked whenever the two sequences differed by an edit distance of one. Antigen specificity groups and MHC restriction were predicted for TRB CDR3 amino acid sequences with GLIPH2. CDR3 amino acid sequences were matched against VDJdb and McPAS-TCR to flag known CMV, EBV, HIV or tissue antigen associations. Pre-ART, post-ART and control groups were compared with Wilcoxon signed-rank tests and Holm-Bonferroni correction. TCRdb took this table from immuneACCESS and kept in-frame rearrangements with V and J called. Such tables lack part of the clones; where checked against another copy, unresolved V genes explain under half of the gap, and the rest is unexplained. D and trimming come from the DNA, and the V and J calls and clone size come from that table. The sample table lists fewer than 20,000 clones, around four fifths of them with a count of one. The ten biggest clones cover roughly an eighth of the sample.

To be included, a participant needed at least one PBMC sample from before ART initiation plus at least two post-ART samples. Every participant with HIV received treatment in the United States of America. Before DNA extraction, cryopreserved samples of roughly 1-10 million PBMC were thawed and washed. At the time of the earliest PBMC sample, participants with HIV were aged between about 20 and 60 years. PBMC samples were contributed by each participant from 1-4 timepoints before ART initiation and 2-8 timepoints after ART initiation, with a median of 7 samples. For every participant, serial HIV viral load, CD4+ T-cell count, ART history and demographic data were obtained. Genomic DNA was extracted from unsorted PBMC with a Qiagen kit on a QIAcube, processed in batches of 12 samples.

This receptor was obtained from a woman aged 45 to 65 with HIV. The chain joins TRBV9 to TRBJ2-5, with TRBD1 tentatively as D gene (6 bases match). Sample: unsorted PBMCs, taken 0.3 years after starting antiretroviral therapy. The nucleotide sequence is given as TGTGCCAGCAGCGTAGATCCAGGGGAGAAGACCCAGTACTTC. Its product reads: CASSVDPGEKTQYF.